This is a list of T cell receptor beta chains from one sample in a study of T cells in Graves' hyperthyroidism and ophthalmopathy. TCRdb redid the calling of the multiplex PCR reads with MiXCR, one entry per CDR3 protein. The sample has around 620,000 distinct CDR3 sequences, around 14% seen once. Sequenced: blood. All receptors derive from a woman aged 18-29 years with Graves' ophthalmopathy. Each CDR3 is given without its conserved first and last residue. A D gene is named only where the DNA matches it firmly.

d_call	v_call	j_call	cdr3_aa
TRBD1	TRBV5-5	TRBJ2-1	ASSPARDRGLHEQF
TRBD1	TRBV5-5	TRBJ1-2	ASSLPRGPGYGYT
TRBD1	TRBV6-1	TRBJ1-1	ASTDRAMNTEAF
NA	TRBV28	TRBJ1-5	ASRFTGSAQPQH
NA	TRBV20-1	TRBJ1-3	SALSGAGNTIY
NA	TRBV30	TRBJ1-5	AWSARVGQPQH
NA	TRBV7-8	TRBJ1-3	ASSLGLGAFSGNTIY
TRBD1	TRBV11-3	TRBJ2-1	ASSKRLGQGISYNEQF
NA	TRBV12-3/TRBV12-4	TRBJ1-5	ASSLEGGIFSQPQH
NA	TRBV19	TRBJ1-6	ASSTPTAWGPASLH
NA	TRBV7-9	TRBJ1-1	ASSGGDTRNPEAF
NA	TRBV30	TRBJ1-5	AWSVGQGSNQPQH
TRBD1	TRBV3-1	TRBJ2-1	ASSPKRTGGSYNEQF
TRBD1	TRBV6-1	TRBJ1-1	ASSESDRGRTEAF
NA	TRBV9	TRBJ2-1	ASSVVKGSVAQF
NA	TRBV19	TRBJ1-1	ASSIVEDTEAF
TRBD1	TRBV9	TRBJ1-1	ASSSSRTGTDTEAF
TRBD1	TRBV6-1	TRBJ2-2	ASSLRDRGNGELF
TRBD1	TRBV14	TRBJ1-6	ASSPRQGGISPLH
NA	TRBV29-1	TRBJ1-5	SATQGFSQPQH
TRBD1	TRBV28	TRBJ2-1	ASSLYRGRNNEQF
TRBD2	TRBV7-3	TRBJ2-5	ASSPRGDETQY
TRBD2	TRBV12-3/TRBV12-4	TRBJ2-1	ASSLRGLATYNEQF
NA	TRBV2	TRBJ1-2	ASSDIRGDYGYT
NA	TRBV2	TRBJ1-1	ASSDWQPEAF
TRBD1	TRBV5-6	TRBJ2-2	ASSLAHRGTGELF
NA	TRBV7-2	TRBJ2-7	ASSPDPGGNYYEQY
NA	TRBV3-1	TRBJ1-6	ASSQYFSGVDNSPLH
NA	TRBV19	TRBJ1-1	ASSWQGRTEAF
TRBD1	TRBV19	TRBJ2-2	ASSRTGGNTGELF
NA	TRBV30	TRBJ1-4	AWSVLPAAGEKLF